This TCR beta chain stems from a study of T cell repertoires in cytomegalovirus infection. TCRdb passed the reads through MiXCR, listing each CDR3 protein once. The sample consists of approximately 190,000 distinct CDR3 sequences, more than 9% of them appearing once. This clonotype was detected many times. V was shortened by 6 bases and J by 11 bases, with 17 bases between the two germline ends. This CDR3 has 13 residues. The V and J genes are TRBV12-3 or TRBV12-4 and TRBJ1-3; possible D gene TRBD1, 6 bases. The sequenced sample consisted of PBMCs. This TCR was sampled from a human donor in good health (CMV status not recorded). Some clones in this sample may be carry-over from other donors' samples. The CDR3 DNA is TGTGCCAGCAGCGGACAGCTAACGGCTTCCATATATTTT. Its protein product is CASSGQLTASIYF.